One sample yielded the 2 T cell receptor beta chains listed below, sequenced in a study of blood T cell repertoires in COVID-19. Repertoires were generated with immunoSEQ multiplex PCR, while TCRdb's copy carries only in-frame clones and drops some. The data contain 380,000 or so clones, 70% to 90% of them singletons. The sequencing sample was made of peripheral blood. These receptors were taken from a man in his forties with acute or convalescent COVID-19.

The CDR3 here is CASSPRTSTMTGNTIYF. CDR3 coding DNA: TGCGCCAGCAGCCCCCGGACATCTACCATGACGGGAAACACCATATATTTT. The rearrangement links TRBV4-1 to TRBJ1-3; a possible D gene is TRBD1 (5 bases). Germline V gene data show CDR1 as MGHRA and CDR2 as YSYEKL. The CDR3 runs to 17 residues. The V and J ends lost 4 bases and 4 bases respectively, with 20 bases between them.

In the case of this clone: This specimen includes other DNA sequences encoding the same CDR3. The chain uses TRBV10-3 and TRBJ1-1; D is undetermined. The V gene's germline CDR1 is ENHRY and CDR2 SYGVKD. Trimming took off 3 bases at V and 1 base at J, with 6 bases between the two ends. CDR3 length: 13 amino acids. CDR3 coding DNA: TGTGCCATCAGTGATAGCAGGAACACTGAAGCTTTCTTT. It specifies CAISDSRNTEAFF.